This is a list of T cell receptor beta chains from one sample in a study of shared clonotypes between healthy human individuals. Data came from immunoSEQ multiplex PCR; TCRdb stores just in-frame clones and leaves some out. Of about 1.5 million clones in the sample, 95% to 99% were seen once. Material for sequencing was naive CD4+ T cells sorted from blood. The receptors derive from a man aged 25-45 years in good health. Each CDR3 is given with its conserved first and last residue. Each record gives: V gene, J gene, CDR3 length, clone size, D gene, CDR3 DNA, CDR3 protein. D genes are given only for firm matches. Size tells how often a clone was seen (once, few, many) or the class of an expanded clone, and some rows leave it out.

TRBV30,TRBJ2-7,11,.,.,TGTGCCTGGAGTCGTACGGGCGAGCAGTACTTC,CAWSRTGEQYF
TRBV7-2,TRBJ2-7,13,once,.,TGTGCCAGCAGCTCCCCCTTCTCCTACGAGCAGTACTTC,CASSSPFSYEQYF
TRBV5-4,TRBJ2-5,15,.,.,TGTGCCAGCAGCTTGGCCGACAGGTTCCAAGAGACCCAGTACTTC,CASSLADRFQETQYF
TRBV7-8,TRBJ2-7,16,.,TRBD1,TGTGCCAGCAGCTCAGAATCAGGGGGTCGCACCTACGAGCAGTACTTC,CASSSESGGRTYEQYF
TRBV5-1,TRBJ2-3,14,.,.,TGCGCCAGCAGCTCTGGACAGACCACAGATACGCAGTATTTT,CASSSGQTTDTQYF
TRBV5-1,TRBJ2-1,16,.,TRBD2,TGCGCCAGCAGCCCCTACACTAGCGGAATGTACAATGAGCAGTTCTTC,CASSPYTSGMYNEQFF
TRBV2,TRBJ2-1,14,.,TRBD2,TGTGCCAGCCGAGGACTAGCGGGAGCGAGTGAGCAGTTCTTC,CASRGLAGASEQFF
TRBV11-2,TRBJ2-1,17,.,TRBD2,TGTGCCAGCAGCTTAAGTAAGGGGACTAGCTACTACAATGAGCAGTTCTTC,CASSLSKGTSYYNEQFF
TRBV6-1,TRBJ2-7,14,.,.,TGTGCCAGCAGTGAACCGGGAGTTGGGTACGAGCAGTACTTC,CASSEPGVGYEQYF
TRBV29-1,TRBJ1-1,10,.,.,TGCAGCGACGGGCCCATCAGAGCTTTCTTT,CSDGPIRAFF
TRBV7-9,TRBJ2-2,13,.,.,TGTGCCAGCAGCTTTAGAGAGACCGGGGAGCTGTTTTTT,CASSFRETGELFF
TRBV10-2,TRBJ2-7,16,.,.,TGCGCCAGCACCCCACCCCGAGGGGCAGGGGGGTACGAGCAGTACTTC,CASTPPRGAGGYEQYF
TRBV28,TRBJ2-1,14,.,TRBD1,TGTGCCATCTTAGACAGGGTAAACTACAATGAGCAGTTCTTC,CAILDRVNYNEQFF
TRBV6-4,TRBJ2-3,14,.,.,TGTGCCAGCAGCCTAAGACAGGGCACAGATACGCAGTATTTT,CASSLRQGTDTQYF
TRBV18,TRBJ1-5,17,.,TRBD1,TGTGCCAGCTCACCAAAACTACTGACAGGGGGCGTTAAGCCCCAGCATTTT,CASSPKLLTGGVKPQHF
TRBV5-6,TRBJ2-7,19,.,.,TGTGCCAGCAGCTCCGGGACAGGGGATTTACTAGCGGGAGTTGGCGAGCAGTACTTC,CASSSGTGDLLAGVGEQYF
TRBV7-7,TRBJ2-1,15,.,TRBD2,TGTGCTAGCAGCCTCAATAGCGGGCCGAACAATGAGCAGTTCTTC,CASSLNSGPNNEQFF
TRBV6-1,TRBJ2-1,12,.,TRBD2,TGTGCCAGCAGTGTAAGCGGGAGGGCCGAGTTCTTC,CASSVSGRAEFF
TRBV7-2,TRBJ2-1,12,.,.,TGTGCCAGCAGCTGGACCTCACGGGAGCAGTTCTTC,CASSWTSREQFF
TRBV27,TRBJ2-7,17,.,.,TGTGCCAGCAGTTTATTCGTGACCAGGACAGCTCCATACGAGCAGTACTTC,CASSLFVTRTAPYEQYF
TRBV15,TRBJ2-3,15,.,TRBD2,TGTGCCACCAGCAGGTCCGGGACTAGATCAGATACGCAGTATTTT,CATSRSGTRSDTQYF
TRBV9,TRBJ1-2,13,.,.,TGTGCCAGCAGCGTAAGGGGGGGCTATGGCTACACCTTC,CASSVRGGYGYTF
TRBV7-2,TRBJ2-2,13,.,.,TGTGCCAGCAGCTTACGGGGCACCGGGGAGCTGTTTTTT,CASSLRGTGELFF
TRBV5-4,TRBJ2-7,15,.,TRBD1,TGTGCCAGCAGCCTCGGAGGGACAGGGGGCGCCGAGCAGTACTTC,CASSLGGTGGAEQYF
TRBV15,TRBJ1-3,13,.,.,TGTGCCACCAGCAGAGATCAGGGAAACACCATATATTTT,CATSRDQGNTIYF
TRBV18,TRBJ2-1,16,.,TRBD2,TGTGCCAGCTCACCGAGTCTAGCGGGAGCTTCTAATGAGCAGTTCTTC,CASSPSLAGASNEQFF
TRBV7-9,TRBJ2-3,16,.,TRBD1,TGTGCCAGCAGCCCCATAGGACAGGCGGGCACAGATACGCAGTATTTT,CASSPIGQAGTDTQYF
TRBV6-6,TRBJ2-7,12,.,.,TGTGCCAGCGTTTCGGCAGGGAGCGAGCAGTACTTC,CASVSAGSEQYF
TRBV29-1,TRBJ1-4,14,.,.,TGCAGCGTTGTACTCAGGGAGGCTGGGGGGGAACTGTTTTTT,CSVVLREAGGELFF
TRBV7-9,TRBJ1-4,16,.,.,TGTGCCAGTAGGCGGTCTCCACATGCAACTAATGAAAAACTGTTTTTT,CASRRSPHATNEKLFF
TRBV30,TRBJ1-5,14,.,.,TGTGCCTGGAGTATGAGTATAGTGGATCAGCCCCAGCATTTT,CAWSMSIVDQPQHF
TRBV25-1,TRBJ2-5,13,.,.,TGTGCCAGCAGTCGAATCTCTCAAGAGACCCAGTACTTC,CASSRISQETQYF
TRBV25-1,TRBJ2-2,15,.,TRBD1,TGTGCCAGCAGTGTAGACAGGGTAATAGCCGGGGAGCTGTTTTTT,CASSVDRVIAGELFF
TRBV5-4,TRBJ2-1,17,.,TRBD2,TGTGCCAGCAGCTCCCGTAGGGAGCGGGAGGGTCACAATGAGCAGTTCTTC,CASSSRREREGHNEQFF
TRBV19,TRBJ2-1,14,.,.,TGTGCCAGTAGTGTTTCGGCCACGGGAGATGAGCAGTTCTTC,CASSVSATGDEQFF
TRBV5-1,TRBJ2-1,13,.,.,TGCGCCAGCAGCTTGACAGCTAACAATGAGCAGTTCTTC,CASSLTANNEQFF
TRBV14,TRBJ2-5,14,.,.,TGTGCCAGCAGCCTCCCGGACCTCCGAGAGACCCAGTACTTC,CASSLPDLRETQYF
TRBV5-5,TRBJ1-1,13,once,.,TGTGCCAGCAGCTTCCTTTACAACACTGAAGCTTTCTTT,CASSFLYNTEAFF
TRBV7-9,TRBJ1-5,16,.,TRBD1,TGTGCCAGCAGCTTATGGGTCGGGCAGGGGGACCAGCCCCAGCATTTT,CASSLWVGQGDQPQHF
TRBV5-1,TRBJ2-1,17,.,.,TGCGCCAGCAGCTTGGCCGTAAGACTAGGGGGATACAATGAGCAGTTCTTC,CASSLAVRLGGYNEQFF
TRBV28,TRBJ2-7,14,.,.,TGTGCCAGCACCCCCCAGAGAGTACCGTACGAGCAGTACTTC,CASTPQRVPYEQYF